This TCR beta chain was identified during a study of T cells in Graves' hyperthyroidism and ophthalmopathy. The source of the PBMCs was approximately 9.5 ml of fresh peripheral blood. From RNA transcripts, TCR beta CDR3 regions were amplified. The study used the HTBI primer set for a first-round RT-PCR of the TCR CDR3. TCRdb reanalysed the multiplex PCR reads using MiXCR and keeps one entry per CDR3 protein. Among approximately 600,000 distinct CDR3 sequences listed, less than 25% were seen once. This clonotype has a count of ten or more. Trimming removed 3 bases from V and 2 bases from J, with 10 bases in between. Germline CDR1 is GTSNPN and CDR2 is SVGIG (reference sequence). The length of the CDR3 is 14 residues.

The clonotype was recovered from a man aged 30 to 45 with Graves' ophthalmopathy. The V call is TRBV30, the J call TRBJ2-2, with D hard to call. Sequenced material: blood. CDR3: CAWRGGINTGELFF. CDR3 nucleotides: TGTGCCTGGAGAGGCGGAATTAACACCGGGGAGCTGTTTTTT.